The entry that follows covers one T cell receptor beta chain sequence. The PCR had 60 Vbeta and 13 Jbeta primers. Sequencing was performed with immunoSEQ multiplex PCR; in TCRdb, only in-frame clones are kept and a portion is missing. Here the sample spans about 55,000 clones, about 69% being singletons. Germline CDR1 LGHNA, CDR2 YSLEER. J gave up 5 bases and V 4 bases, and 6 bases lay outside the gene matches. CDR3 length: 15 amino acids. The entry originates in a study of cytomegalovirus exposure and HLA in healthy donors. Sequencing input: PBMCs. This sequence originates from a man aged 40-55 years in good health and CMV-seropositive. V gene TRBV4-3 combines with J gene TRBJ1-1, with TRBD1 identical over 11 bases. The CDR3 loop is CASSLEGQGDTEAFF. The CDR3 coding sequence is TGCGCCAGCAGCCTCGAGGGACAGGGGGATACTGAAGCTTTCTTT.